The clone carrying this TCR beta chain occurred once. Libraries were prepared by immunoSEQ multiplex PCR; TCRdb keeps only in-frame clonotypes and omits some of them. The sample records about 300,000 clones, roughly nine tenths being singletons. Participants' reported clinical history set cohort assignment. Recovered status in Cohort 3 required two negative PCRs, clearance, or symptom resolution. The data were obtained in a study of blood T cell repertoires in COVID-19. Study information: Samples of COVID-19 (acute and convalescent) were obtained from the United States, Italy and Spain. In each case, the material was cDNA or gDNA derived from T cells, B-cell-depleted T cells, or PBMCs.

Germline V gene lookup returns CDR1 SGHTA and CDR2 FQGTGA. Deletions cut 4 bases from V and 4 bases from J, with 10 bases between. This CDR3 has 13 residues. Sequencing was performed on PBMCs or T cells enriched from blood (not recorded which). The gene calls are TRBV7-3 and TRBJ2-5; D might be TRBD2 (6 bases). The TCR was taken from a woman in her twenties or thirties who had recovered from COVID-19. The CDR3 loop reads CASSSGTRETQYF. In DNA form, the CDR3 reads TGTGCCAGCAGCTCCGGGACTCGAGAGACCCAGTACTTC.